The rows below give T cell receptor beta chains drawn from one sample of a study of neoadjuvant nivolumab and ipilimumab in lung cancer. Assay used: immunoSEQ multiplex PCR; TCRdb lists only in-frame clones, some missing. The sample has some 2,500 clones, more than 70% seen once; the top ten hold 2.4%. Sample: tumor tissue, taken before neoadjuvant nivolumab, alone or with ipilimumab. Receptors were obtained from an adult with non-small cell lung cancer. Both conserved end residues are part of each CDR3. A D gene is named only where the DNA matches it firmly. For some rows the clone size is stated as once, few or many, or as a class when expanded; others skip it.

v_call: TRBV7-3
clone_size: NA
cdr3_length: 16
j_call: TRBJ2-2
d_call: NA
cdr3_aa: CASSPGVAANTGELFF
cdr3_nt: TGTGCCAGCAGTCCTGGGGTAGCGGCGAACACCGGGGAGCTGTTTTTT

v_call: TRBV5-6
clone_size: NA
cdr3_length: 14
j_call: TRBJ2-7
d_call: NA
cdr3_aa: CASSLAPASYEQYF
cdr3_nt: TGTGCCAGCAGCTTGGCCCCAGCGTCCTACGAGCAGTACTTC

v_call: TRBV7-6
clone_size: NA
cdr3_length: 17
j_call: TRBJ2-2
d_call: TRBD1
cdr3_aa: CASSPRDRSSNTGELFF
cdr3_nt: TGTGCCAGCAGCCCCCGGGACAGGAGTTCGAACACCGGGGAGCTGTTTTTT

v_call: TRBV5-1
clone_size: NA
cdr3_length: 17
j_call: TRBJ2-7
d_call: TRBD2
cdr3_aa: CASSLPGPSGSPYEQYF
cdr3_nt: TGCGCCAGCAGCTTACCGGGGCCTAGCGGGAGTCCCTACGAGCAGTACTTC

v_call: TRBV15
clone_size: NA
cdr3_length: 17
j_call: TRBJ1-2
d_call: NA
cdr3_aa: CATSRDAGWLRGGGYTF
cdr3_nt: TGTGCCACCAGCAGAGACGCAGGGTGGTTGAGAGGGGGTGGCTACACCTTC

v_call: TRBV28
clone_size: few
cdr3_length: 13
j_call: TRBJ2-3
d_call: TRBD1
cdr3_aa: CASDRGSTDTQYF
cdr3_nt: TGTGCCAGCGACAGGGGATCCACAGATACGCAGTATTTT

v_call: TRBV7-9
clone_size: NA
cdr3_length: 12
j_call: TRBJ1-1
d_call: TRBD1
cdr3_aa: CASSVNRGEAFF
cdr3_nt: TGTGCCAGCAGCGTAAACAGGGGTGAGGCTTTCTTT

v_call: TRBV27
clone_size: few
cdr3_length: 13
j_call: TRBJ1-5
d_call: NA
cdr3_aa: CASSLFESWPQHF
cdr3_nt: TGTGCCAGCAGTTTATTTGAGAGTTGGCCCCAGCATTTT

v_call: TRBV19
clone_size: NA
cdr3_length: 16
j_call: TRBJ2-2
d_call: TRBD2
cdr3_aa: CASSWGGRPNTGELFF
cdr3_nt: TGTGCCAGTAGTTGGGGGGGAAGACCGAACACCGGGGAGCTGTTTTTT

v_call: TRBV7-3
clone_size: NA
cdr3_length: 14
j_call: TRBJ2-3
d_call: NA
cdr3_aa: CASSFGRNTDTQYF
cdr3_nt: TGTGCCAGCAGCTTTGGGCGGAACACAGATACGCAGTATTTT

v_call: TRBV28
clone_size: NA
cdr3_length: 14
j_call: TRBJ1-2
d_call: NA
cdr3_aa: CASRTQGYEGGYTF
cdr3_nt: TGTGCCAGCAGGACCCAGGGGTATGAGGGTGGCTACACCTTC

v_call: TRBV15
clone_size: NA
cdr3_length: 15
j_call: TRBJ2-1
d_call: NA
cdr3_aa: CATSRDGGSINEQFF
cdr3_nt: TGTGCCACCAGCAGAGATGGGGGGAGTATTAATGAGCAGTTCTTC

v_call: TRBV18
clone_size: once
cdr3_length: 13
j_call: TRBJ2-5
d_call: NA
cdr3_aa: CASSPSPQETQYF
cdr3_nt: TGTGCCAGCTCACCCTCCCCTCAAGAGACCCAGTACTTC

v_call: TRBV6-1
clone_size: NA
cdr3_length: 14
j_call: TRBJ2-7
d_call: TRBD2
cdr3_aa: CASRGTSGGLEQYF
cdr3_nt: TGTGCCAGCAGGGGGACTAGCGGGGGGCTCGAGCAGTACTTC

v_call: TRBV7-9
clone_size: NA
cdr3_length: 15
j_call: TRBJ2-2
d_call: NA
cdr3_aa: CASSSGTRDTGELFF
cdr3_nt: TGTGCCAGCAGCTCCGGGACTCGCGACACCGGGGAGCTGTTTTTT

v_call: TRBV7-2
clone_size: NA
cdr3_length: 17
j_call: TRBJ1-2
d_call: NA
cdr3_aa: CASSPRTAEQSVYGYTF
cdr3_nt: TGTGCCAGCAGCCCCCGGACGGCTGAACAGAGTGTCTATGGCTACACCTTC

v_call: TRBV6-6
clone_size: NA
cdr3_length: 14
j_call: TRBJ1-6
d_call: TRBD1
cdr3_aa: CASGIGTGGSPLHF
cdr3_nt: TGTGCCAGCGGCATCGGGACAGGGGGATCACCCCTCCACTTT

v_call: TRBV9
clone_size: NA
cdr3_length: 14
j_call: TRBJ1-1
d_call: NA
cdr3_aa: CASSVEGGFTEAFF
cdr3_nt: TGTGCCAGCAGCGTGGAGGGGGGATTCACTGAAGCTTTCTTT

v_call: TRBV4-1
clone_size: NA
cdr3_length: 15
j_call: TRBJ2-5
d_call: TRBD1
cdr3_aa: CASSHDRERQETQYF
cdr3_nt: TGCGCCAGCAGCCACGACAGGGAGCGGCAAGAGACCCAGTACTTC

v_call: TRBV5-1
clone_size: NA
cdr3_length: 14
j_call: TRBJ1-3
d_call: NA
cdr3_aa: CASSRGDRRDTIYF
cdr3_nt: TGCGCCAGCAGCCGTGGAGACAGACGAGACACCATATATTTT

v_call: TRBV6-1
clone_size: few
cdr3_length: 13
j_call: TRBJ2-7
d_call: NA
cdr3_aa: CASTKSPGYEQYF
cdr3_nt: TGTGCCAGCACAAAGTCCCCCGGCTACGAGCAGTACTTC

v_call: TRBV12-5
clone_size: NA
cdr3_length: 16
j_call: TRBJ1-2
d_call: TRBD1
cdr3_aa: CASGSHTGGRFVGYTF
cdr3_nt: TGTGCTAGTGGTTCACACACAGGGGGAAGATTTGTGGGCTACACCTTC

v_call: TRBV28
clone_size: once
cdr3_length: 12
j_call: TRBJ1-1
d_call: TRBD1
cdr3_aa: CASSPRQGVAFF
cdr3_nt: TGTGCCAGCAGTCCCCGACAGGGCGTAGCTTTCTTT

v_call: TRBV5-4
clone_size: few
cdr3_length: 16
j_call: TRBJ2-3
d_call: TRBD2
cdr3_aa: CASSLGTSGFTDTQYF
cdr3_nt: TGTGCCAGCAGCTTGGGGACTAGCGGATTCACAGATACGCAGTATTTT

v_call: TRBV5-4
clone_size: NA
cdr3_length: 18
j_call: TRBJ2-6
d_call: TRBD1
cdr3_aa: CASRRTGTGVSGANVLTF
cdr3_nt: TGTGCCAGCAGGCGAACCGGGACAGGGGTTTCCGGGGCCAACGTCCTGACTTTC

v_call: TRBV6-5
clone_size: NA
cdr3_length: 14
j_call: TRBJ2-7
d_call: NA
cdr3_aa: CASSYDAGLYEQYF
cdr3_nt: TGTGCCAGCAGTTACGATGCGGGACTCTACGAGCAGTACTTC

v_call: TRBV13
clone_size: NA
cdr3_length: 15
j_call: TRBJ2-1
d_call: NA
cdr3_aa: CASSSGPSPYNEQFF
cdr3_nt: TGTGCCAGCAGCTCAGGGCCCAGCCCCTACAATGAGCAGTTCTTC

v_call: TRBV27
clone_size: NA
cdr3_length: 16
j_call: TRBJ2-7
d_call: NA
cdr3_aa: CASSSWTGSFSYEQYF
cdr3_nt: TGTGCCAGCAGTTCTTGGACGGGTTCCTTCTCCTACGAGCAGTACTTC

v_call: TRBV18
clone_size: once
cdr3_length: 14
j_call: TRBJ2-2
d_call: NA
cdr3_aa: CASSPRQNTGELFF
cdr3_nt: TGTGCCAGCTCACCACGTCAGAACACCGGGGAGCTGTTTTTT

v_call: TRBV7-9
clone_size: NA
cdr3_length: 16
j_call: TRBJ2-2
d_call: NA
cdr3_aa: CASIGGGGERTGELFF
cdr3_nt: TGTGCCAGCATCGGAGGGGGAGGGGAAAGGACCGGGGAGCTGTTTTTT

v_call: TRBV6-6
clone_size: NA
cdr3_length: 15
j_call: TRBJ1-1
d_call: TRBD1
cdr3_aa: CASSPPPDRGTEAFF
cdr3_nt: TGTGCCAGCAGTCCCCCCCCCGACAGGGGCACTGAAGCTTTCTTT

v_call: TRBV5-1
clone_size: few
cdr3_length: 13
j_call: TRBJ2-2
d_call: NA
cdr3_aa: CASKYLNTGELFF
cdr3_nt: TGCGCCAGCAAGTACCTCAACACCGGGGAGCTGTTTTTT

v_call: TRBV4-2
clone_size: NA
cdr3_length: 15
j_call: TRBJ2-1
d_call: NA
cdr3_aa: CASSQDLASNNEQFF
cdr3_nt: TGTGCCAGCAGCCAAGATCTGGCTTCGAACAATGAGCAGTTCTTC

v_call: TRBV19
clone_size: NA
cdr3_length: 13
j_call: TRBJ2-1
d_call: NA
cdr3_aa: CASSMTDYNEQFF
cdr3_nt: TGTGCCAGTAGTATGACGGATTACAATGAGCAGTTCTTC

v_call: TRBV7-8
clone_size: NA
cdr3_length: 14
j_call: TRBJ2-2
d_call: TRBD1
cdr3_aa: CASRPNRGTGELFF
cdr3_nt: TGTGCCAGCAGACCAAACAGGGGAACCGGGGAGCTGTTTTTT

v_call: TRBV7-6
clone_size: few
cdr3_length: 15
j_call: TRBJ1-1
d_call: NA
cdr3_aa: CASSLQTGALSEAFF
cdr3_nt: TGTGCCAGCAGCCTCCAGACAGGCGCGTTGAGTGAAGCTTTCTTT

v_call: TRBV4-1
clone_size: NA
cdr3_length: 15
j_call: TRBJ2-7
d_call: TRBD1
cdr3_aa: CASSQEDRGVHEQYF
cdr3_nt: TGCGCCAGCAGCCAAGAGGACAGGGGAGTCCACGAGCAGTACTTC

v_call: TRBV29-1
clone_size: NA
cdr3_length: 11
j_call: TRBJ2-2
d_call: NA
cdr3_aa: CSATTPGELFF
cdr3_nt: TGCAGCGCGACTACGCCCGGGGAGCTGTTTTTT

v_call: TRBV7-9
clone_size: NA
cdr3_length: 12
j_call: TRBJ2-7
d_call: NA
cdr3_aa: CASGDGSYEQYF
cdr3_nt: TGTGCCAGCGGGGACGGATCCTACGAGCAGTACTTC

v_call: TRBV6-6
clone_size: once
cdr3_length: 12
j_call: TRBJ2-3
d_call: NA
cdr3_aa: CASTGSTDTQYF
cdr3_nt: TGTGCCAGCACCGGTAGCACAGATACGCAGTATTTT

v_call: TRBV7-9
clone_size: once
cdr3_length: 12
j_call: TRBJ1-1
d_call: NA
cdr3_aa: CASSRTLTEAFF
cdr3_nt: TGTGCCAGCAGCCGAACACTCACTGAAGCTTTCTTT

v_call: TRBV4-1
clone_size: NA
cdr3_length: 15
j_call: TRBJ1-1
d_call: NA
cdr3_aa: CASSQDLGEGTEAFF
cdr3_nt: TGCGCCAGCAGCCAAGATTTGGGGGAAGGGACTGAAGCTTTCTTT

v_call: TRBV28
clone_size: once
cdr3_length: 11
j_call: TRBJ1-2
d_call: NA
cdr3_aa: CASKLNYGYTF
cdr3_nt: TGTGCCAGCAAACTTAACTATGGCTACACCTTC

v_call: TRBV15
clone_size: NA
cdr3_length: 14
j_call: TRBJ2-5
d_call: TRBD1
cdr3_aa: CATSPTGDGETQYF
cdr3_nt: TGTGCCACCAGCCCGACAGGGGACGGGGAGACCCAGTACTTC

v_call: TRBV15
clone_size: NA
cdr3_length: 14
j_call: TRBJ1-5
d_call: NA
cdr3_aa: CATSGANKGQPQHF
cdr3_nt: TGTGCCACCAGCGGAGCAAACAAAGGGCAGCCCCAGCATTTT

v_call: TRBV7-8
clone_size: NA
cdr3_length: 15
j_call: TRBJ2-7
d_call: NA
cdr3_aa: CASSLEDRVFYEQYF
cdr3_nt: TGTGCCAGCAGCTTAGAAGATAGGGTGTTCTACGAGCAGTACTTC

v_call: TRBV19
clone_size: NA
cdr3_length: 15
j_call: TRBJ1-1
d_call: NA
cdr3_aa: CASSIVATVNTEAFF
cdr3_nt: TGTGCCAGTAGTATAGTGGCGACAGTGAACACTGAAGCTTTCTTT

v_call: TRBV11-2
clone_size: NA
cdr3_length: 16
j_call: TRBJ1-5
d_call: NA
cdr3_aa: CASSLGTGLGNQPQHF
cdr3_nt: TGTGCCAGCAGCTTAGGTACAGGGTTGGGCAATCAGCCCCAGCATTTT

v_call: TRBV7-8
clone_size: NA
cdr3_length: 11
j_call: TRBJ2-1
d_call: NA
cdr3_aa: CASSRLDEQFF
cdr3_nt: TGTGCCAGCAGCCGACTCGATGAGCAGTTCTTC

v_call: TRBV6-1
clone_size: NA
cdr3_length: 14
j_call: TRBJ1-1
d_call: TRBD1
cdr3_aa: CASSEVSGQGLAFF
cdr3_nt: TGTGCCAGCAGTGAAGTCTCGGGACAGGGATTAGCTTTCTTT

v_call: TRBV25-1
clone_size: NA
cdr3_length: 15
j_call: TRBJ1-1
d_call: NA
cdr3_aa: CASSERTSLDTEAFF
cdr3_nt: TGTGCCAGCAGTGAACGGACGAGTCTGGACACTGAAGCTTTCTTT

v_call: TRBV7-8
clone_size: NA
cdr3_length: 13
j_call: TRBJ2-3
d_call: NA
cdr3_aa: CASSLGSTDTQYF
cdr3_nt: TGTGCCAGCAGCTTGGGGAGCACAGATACGCAGTATTTT

v_call: TRBV5-4
clone_size: few
cdr3_length: 16
j_call: TRBJ2-1
d_call: NA
cdr3_aa: CASSLEPGAVYNEQFF
cdr3_nt: TGTGCCAGCAGCTTGGAGCCGGGAGCGGTCTACAATGAGCAGTTCTTC

v_call: TRBV28
clone_size: once
cdr3_length: 14
j_call: TRBJ2-3
d_call: TRBD2
cdr3_aa: CASAAGGSTDTQYF
cdr3_nt: TGTGCCAGCGCAGCGGGAGGGTCTACAGATACGCAGTATTTT

v_call: TRBV6-6
clone_size: NA
cdr3_length: 13
j_call: TRBJ2-5
d_call: NA
cdr3_aa: CASSYSPQETQYF
cdr3_nt: TGTGCCAGCAGTTACTCGCCCCAAGAGACCCAGTACTTC

v_call: TRBV9
clone_size: NA
cdr3_length: 14
j_call: TRBJ2-7
d_call: NA
cdr3_aa: CASSVDSNSYEQYF
cdr3_nt: TGTGCCAGCAGCGTAGACAGTAACTCCTACGAGCAGTACTTC

v_call: TRBV5-1
clone_size: NA
cdr3_length: 15
j_call: TRBJ1-2
d_call: NA
cdr3_aa: CASSLYMDGNYGYTF
cdr3_nt: TGCGCCAGCAGCTTGTACATGGACGGTAACTATGGCTACACCTTC

v_call: TRBV7-9
clone_size: once
cdr3_length: 13
j_call: TRBJ1-1
d_call: NA
cdr3_aa: CASSLQGSTEAFF
cdr3_nt: TGTGCCAGCAGCTTACAGGGGTCCACTGAAGCTTTCTTT